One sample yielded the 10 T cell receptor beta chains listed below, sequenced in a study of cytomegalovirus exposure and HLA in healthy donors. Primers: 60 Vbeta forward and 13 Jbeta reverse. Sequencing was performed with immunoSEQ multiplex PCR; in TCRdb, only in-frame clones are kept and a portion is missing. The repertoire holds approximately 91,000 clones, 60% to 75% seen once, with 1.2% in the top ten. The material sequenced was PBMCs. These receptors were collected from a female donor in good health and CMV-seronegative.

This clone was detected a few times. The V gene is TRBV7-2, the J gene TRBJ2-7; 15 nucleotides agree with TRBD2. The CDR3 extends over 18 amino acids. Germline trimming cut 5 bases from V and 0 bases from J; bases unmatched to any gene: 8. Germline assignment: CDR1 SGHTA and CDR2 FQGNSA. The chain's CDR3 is CASSTSGTSGGNSYEQYF. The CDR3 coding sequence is TGTGCCAGCAGCACTAGCGGGACTAGCGGGGGGAACTCCTACGAGCAGTACTTC. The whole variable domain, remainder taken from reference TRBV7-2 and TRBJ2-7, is GAGVSQSPSNKVTEKGKDVELRCDPISGHTALYWYRQSLGQGLEFLIYFQGNSAPDKSGLPSDRFSAERTGGSVSTLTIQRTQQEDSAVYLCASSTSGTSGGNSYEQYFGPGTRLTVT.

CDR3 loop: CASGIYRELMGNQPQHF. In nucleotides, the CDR3 is TGTGCCAGTGGGATCTACAGGGAATTAATGGGCAATCAGCCCCAGCATTTT. The chain links TRBV19 to TRBJ1-5; perhaps TRBD1 as D (6 bases). Trimming left V 8 bases short and J 2 bases short, with 22 bases between. Looked up from germline, CDR1 is LNHDA and CDR2 is SQIVND (reference sequence). The CDR3 runs to 17 residues. Together with reference TRBV19 and TRBJ1-5, the CDR3 gives the full variable domain: DGGITQSPKYLFRKEGQNVTLSCEQNLNHDAMYWYRQDPGQGLRLIYYSQIVNDFQKGDIAEGYSVSREKKESFPLTVTSAQKNPTAFYLCASGIYRELMGNQPQHFGDGTRLSIL.

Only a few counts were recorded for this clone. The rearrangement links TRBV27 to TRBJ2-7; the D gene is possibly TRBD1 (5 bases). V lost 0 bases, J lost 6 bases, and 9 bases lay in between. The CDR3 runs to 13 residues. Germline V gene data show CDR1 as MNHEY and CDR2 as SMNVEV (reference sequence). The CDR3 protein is CASSLSTVGEQYF. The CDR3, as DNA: TGTGCCAGCAGTTTATCGACAGTAGGCGAGCAGTACTTC.

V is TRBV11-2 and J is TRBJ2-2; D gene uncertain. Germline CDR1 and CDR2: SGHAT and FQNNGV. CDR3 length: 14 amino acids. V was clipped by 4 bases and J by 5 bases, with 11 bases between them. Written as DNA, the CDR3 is TGTGCCAGCAGCTGGGCTTCCCGGACCGGGGAGCTGTTTTTT. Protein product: CASSWASRTGELFF.

The DNA of the CDR3 is TGTGCCAGCAGCCCATCAGGATACGAGCAGTACTTC. Translation gives CASSPSGYEQYF. This chain uses TRBV11-2 with TRBJ2-7; D unclear. Germline loops: CDR1 SGHAT, CDR2 FQNNGV. V gave up 5 bases and J gave up 4 bases, with 9 bases separating them. The CDR3 spans 12 residues.

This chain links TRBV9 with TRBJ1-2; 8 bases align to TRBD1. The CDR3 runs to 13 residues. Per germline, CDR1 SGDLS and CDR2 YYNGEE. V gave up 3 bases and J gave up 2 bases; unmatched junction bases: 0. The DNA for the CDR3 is TGTGCCAGCAGCGACAGGGGGAACTATGGCTACACCTTC. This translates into CASSDRGNYGYTF.

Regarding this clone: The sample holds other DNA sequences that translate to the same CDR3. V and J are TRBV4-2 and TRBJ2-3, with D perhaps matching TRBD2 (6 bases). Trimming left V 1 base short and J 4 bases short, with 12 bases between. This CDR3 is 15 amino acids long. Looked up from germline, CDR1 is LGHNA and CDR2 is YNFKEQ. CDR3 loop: CASSQGRGGADTQYF. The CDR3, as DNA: TGTGCCAGCAGCCAAGGGCGGGGTGGGGCAGATACGCAGTATTTT.

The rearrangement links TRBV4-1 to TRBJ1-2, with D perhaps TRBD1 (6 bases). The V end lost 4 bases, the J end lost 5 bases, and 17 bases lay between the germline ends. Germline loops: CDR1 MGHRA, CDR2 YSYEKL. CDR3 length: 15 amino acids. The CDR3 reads CASSPTGSGGYGYTF. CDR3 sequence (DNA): TGCGCCAGCAGCCCCACAGGGTCGGGGGGTTATGGCTACACCTTC.

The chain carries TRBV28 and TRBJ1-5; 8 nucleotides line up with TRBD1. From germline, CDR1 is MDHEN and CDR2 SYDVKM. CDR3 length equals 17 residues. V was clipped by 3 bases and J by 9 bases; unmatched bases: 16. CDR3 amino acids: CASSFTQRTGRPPPQHF. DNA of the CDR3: TGTGCCAGCAGTTTTACCCAAAGGACAGGGAGGCCGCCGCCCCAGCATTTT.

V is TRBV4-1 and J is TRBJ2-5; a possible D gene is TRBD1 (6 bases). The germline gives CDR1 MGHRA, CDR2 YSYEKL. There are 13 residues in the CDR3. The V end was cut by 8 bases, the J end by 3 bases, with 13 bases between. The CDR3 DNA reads TGCGCCAGCCAAGGGGCAGGGGAAGAGACCCAGTACTTC. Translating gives CASQGAGEETQYF.